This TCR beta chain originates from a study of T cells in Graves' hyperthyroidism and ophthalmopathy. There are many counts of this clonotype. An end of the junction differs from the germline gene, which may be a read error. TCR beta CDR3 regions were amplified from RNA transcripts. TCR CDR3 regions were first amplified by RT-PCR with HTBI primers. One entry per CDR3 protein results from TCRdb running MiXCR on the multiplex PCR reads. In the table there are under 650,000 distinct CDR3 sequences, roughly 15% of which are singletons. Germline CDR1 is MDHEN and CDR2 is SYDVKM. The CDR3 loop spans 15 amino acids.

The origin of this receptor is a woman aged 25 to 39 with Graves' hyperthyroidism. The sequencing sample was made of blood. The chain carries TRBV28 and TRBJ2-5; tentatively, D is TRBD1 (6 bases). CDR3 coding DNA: TGTGCCAGCAATTTAGCTACAGGGCGAGCAGAGACCCAGTACTTC. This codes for CASNLATGRAETQYF.